This T cell receptor beta chain was recovered during a study of blood T cell repertoires in COVID-19. Ages ranged from roughly 18 to 100 years, with residence in approximately 23 US areas. Some clones are missing from TCRdb's copy, which holds only in-frame ones; the method was immunoSEQ multiplex PCR. The repertoire holds roughly 360,000 clones, around 89% seen once, with approximately 0.96% in the top ten. The V gene's germline CDR1 is SGHRS and CDR2 YFSETQ. The CDR3 covers 13 residues. V was pared by 2 bases and J by 4 bases, with 9 bases between. The sequence was collected from a woman in her twenties or thirties with acute COVID-19. This rearrangement joins TRBV5-1 to TRBJ1-2; weak D call: TRBD1 (6 bases). The sequenced material came from PBMCs or T cells enriched from blood (not recorded which). CDR3 in amino acids: CASSLTGFYGYTF. CDR3 nucleotide sequence: TGCGCCAGCAGCTTAACAGGGTTCTATGGCTACACCTTC. The variable domain in full, with the rest retrieved from reference TRBV5-1 and TRBJ1-2, is KAGVTQTPRYLIKTRGQQVTLSCSPISGHRSVSWYQQTPGQGLQFLFEYFSETQRNKGNFPGRFSGRQFSNSRSEMNVSTLELGDSALYLCASSLTGFYGYTFGSGTRLTVV.